The 13 T cell receptor beta chains given below trace back to one sample, sequenced in a study of cytomegalovirus exposure and HLA in healthy donors (dated by TCRdb to 2016 to 2017). Receptors were amplified or captured by the immunoSEQ multiplex PCR assay. What TCRdb holds here is the immuneACCESS table cut down to in-frame rearrangements. Part of the clones is not present; checked against another copy, under half of the missing clones reflect an unresolved V gene, and the others are unexplained. This sample has 150,000 to 200,000 clones in its table, and roughly 85% of those were observed once. The ten largest clones represent 16% of the sample. Sequencing was performed on PBMCs. The receptors shown here come from a man aged 18-30 years in good health and CMV-seropositive.

The chain carries TRBV4-1 and TRBJ1-6; D may be TRBD1 (5 bases). Trimming stripped 0 bases from V and 7 bases from J, with 13 bases between. Germline V lookup: CDR1 MGHRA, CDR2 YSYEKL. CDR3 length: 16 residues. For the CDR3, the DNA is TGCGCCAGCAGCCAAGATGGAGACAGCAAGAATTCACCCCTCCACTTT. Translating gives CASSQDGDSKNSPLHF.

The V call is TRBV27, the J call TRBJ2-7, with 9 bases that match TRBD1. J gave up 2 bases and V 5 bases, and 10 bases lay outside the gene matches. CDR3 length: 16 amino acids. Germline values: CDR1 MNHEY, CDR2 SMNVEV (reference sequence). CDR3 nucleotide sequence: TGTGCCAGCAGTCCCCTCGCTCGGGACAGGGCCTACGAGCAGTACTTC. Translated: CASSPLARDRAYEQYF.

The rearrangement joins TRBV9 to TRBJ2-2; perhaps TRBD2 as D (5 bases). V was clipped by 1 base and J by 0 bases, with 7 bases between them. Per the germline V gene, CDR1 is SGDLS and CDR2 is YYNGEE. The CDR3 has 15 residues. CDR3 in amino acids: CASSVKAANTGELFF. The CDR3 DNA reads as TGTGCCAGCAGCGTAAAAGCGGCGAACACCGGGGAGCTGTTTTTT.

The rearrangement uses TRBV4-1 and TRBJ2-7, with 12 positions matching TRBD2. V trimming: 1 base; J trimming: 4 bases; junction bases outside the gene matches: 2. The V gene's germline CDR1 is MGHRA and CDR2 YSYEKL. CDR3 length: 15 amino acids. The CDR3 spells CASSQGLAGAYEQYF. As DNA, the CDR3 is TGCGCCAGCAGCCAAGGACTAGCGGGAGCTTACGAGCAGTACTTC.

The rearrangement links TRBV6-5 to TRBJ1-5; D perhaps matches TRBD1 (5 bases). CDR3 length: 14 residues. Germline V gene data show CDR1 as MNHEY and CDR2 as SVGAGI. With 6 bases removed from V and 2 bases from J, the gap between germline ends came to 11 bases. The CDR3 spells CASSLTEGNQPQHF. The CDR3, as DNA: TGTGCCAGCAGCCTGACAGAAGGCAATCAGCCCCAGCATTTT.

In DNA form, the CDR3 reads TGTGCCACCGGGACTAGCGGGAGATTTTCCTACGAGCAGTACTTC. This codes for CATGTSGRFSYEQYF. J is TRBJ2-7 and V is TRBV19; 14 bases agree with TRBD2. CDR1 and CDR2 (germline): LNHDA, SQIVND (reference sequence). The J segment lost 1 base and the V segment lost 10 bases, leaving 6 bases of the junction unmatched. CDR3 length: 15 amino acids. Full variable domain (missing parts from reference TRBV19 and TRBJ2-7): DGGITQSPKYLFRKEGQNVTLSCEQNLNHDAMYWYRQDPGQGLRLIYYSQIVNDFQKGDIAEGYSVSREKKESFPLTVTSAQKNPTAFYLCATGTSGRFSYEQYFGPGTRLTVT.

The chain uses TRBV5-1 and TRBJ2-7; 10 bases match TRBD2. With 1 base clipped from V and 6 bases from J, the junction kept 13 bases outside the gene matches. This CDR3 has 17 amino acids. Germline CDR1 reads SGHRS; CDR2 reads YFSETQ. CDR3 coding DNA: TGCGCCAGCAGCTTGTCGGTTAGCAGCGGGAGGGCCGCCGAGCAGTACTTC. Its translation is CASSLSVSSGRAAEQYF.

The chain uses TRBV30 and TRBJ2-3, with TRBD2 matching over 11 bases. V lost 4 bases and J lost 2; bases outside the gene matches: 5. The CDR3 sequence is 15 residues long. Germline CDR1 and CDR2: GTSNPN and SVGIG (reference sequence). CDR3 amino acids: CAWTTGLAATDTQYF. The CDR3 nucleotides read TGTGCCTGGACCACGGGACTAGCGGCCACAGATACGCAGTATTTT.

V gene TRBV6-6 combines with J gene TRBJ1-5, with 8 bases lining up with TRBD1. The V gene end was trimmed by 4 bases and the J gene end by 2 bases; junction bases not matched to a gene: 7. Per the germline V gene, CDR1 is MNHNY and CDR2 is SVGAGI (reference sequence). The CDR3 runs to 16 residues. The CDR3 loop reads CASSSDRVGRNQPQHF. CDR3 coding DNA: TGTGCCAGCAGTTCGGACAGGGTGGGCCGCAATCAGCCCCAGCATTTT.

The V call is TRBV9, the J call TRBJ2-1; D call uncertain. Germline loops: CDR1 SGDLS, CDR2 YYNGEE. This CDR3 contains 17 residues. V lost 0 bases and J lost 4, with 17 bases in between. The CDR3 is CASSVAGNQLYYNEQFF. The CDR3 DNA sequence: TGTGCCAGCAGCGTAGCAGGTAACCAGCTTTATTACAATGAGCAGTTCTTC.

This chain uses TRBV27 with TRBJ2-2, with 12 bases lining up with TRBD2. Germline V gene lookup returns CDR1 MNHEY and CDR2 SMNVEV (reference sequence). CDR3 size: 16 residues. V shed 6 bases and J 1 base; nucleotides not matched to a gene: 3. CDR3: CASRRGLAGNTGELFF. DNA for the CDR3: TGTGCCAGCAGGAGGGGACTAGCGGGGAACACCGGGGAGCTGTTTTTT.

This chain links TRBV5-1 with TRBJ2-7, with 14 bases that match TRBD2. This CDR3 contains 16 residues. Germline CDR1 is SGHRS and CDR2 is YFSETQ. After removal of 4 bases from V and 4 bases from J, the junction contained 7 bases not matched to a gene. CDR3 sequence (DNA): TGCGCCAGCAGCGCGGGACTAGCGGGAGAAGGTTACGAGCAGTACTTC. Protein: CASSAGLAGEGYEQYF.

V gene TRBV30 combines with J gene TRBJ2-7; 9 nucleotides align to TRBD1. Germline V gives CDR1 GTSNPN, CDR2 SVGIG (reference sequence). The junction had 4 bases not matched to a gene; V was cut back by 1 base and J by 3 bases. CDR3 length: 14 residues. CDR3 amino acids: CAWSDTGGSYEQYF. DNA of the CDR3: TGTGCCTGGAGTGACACAGGGGGCAGCTACGAGCAGTACTTC.